The TCR beta chain described here comes from a study of control samples from healthy donors and cancer patients. Using immunoSEQ multiplex PCR, the repertoire was profiled, and TCRdb retains in-frame clones only, with some absent. The sample has some 150,000 clones; around 96% are singletons. The CDR3 spans 14 residues. Germline CDR1 is SGHTA and CDR2 is FQGNSA. V lost 2 bases, J lost 1 base, and 9 bases lay in between. This receptor was identified in a woman aged 25 to 39 in good health. The chain carries TRBV7-2 and TRBJ2-7; tentative D call: TRBD1 (6 bases). The sample consisted of blood. The CDR3 sequence: CASSLIRGSYEQYF. CDR3 coding DNA: TGTGCCAGCAGCTTAATCAGGGGTTCCTACGAGCAGTACTTC.